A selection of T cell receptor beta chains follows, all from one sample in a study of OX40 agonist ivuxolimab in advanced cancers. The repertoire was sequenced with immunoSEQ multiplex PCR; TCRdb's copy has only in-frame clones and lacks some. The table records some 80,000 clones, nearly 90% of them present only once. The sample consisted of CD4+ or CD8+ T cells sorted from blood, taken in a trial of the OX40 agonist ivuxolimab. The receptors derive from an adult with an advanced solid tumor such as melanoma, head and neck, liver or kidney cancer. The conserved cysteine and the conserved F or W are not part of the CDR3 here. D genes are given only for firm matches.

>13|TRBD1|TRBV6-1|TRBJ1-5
ASSIRQGSNQPQH
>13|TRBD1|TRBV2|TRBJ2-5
ASRERTGGAETQY
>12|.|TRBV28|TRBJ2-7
ASSLWQGQYEQY
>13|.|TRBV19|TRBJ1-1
ASSKTSLGGTEAF
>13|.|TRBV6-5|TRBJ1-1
ASSYSHRVDTEAF
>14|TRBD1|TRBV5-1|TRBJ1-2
ASSLASGTGGEGYT
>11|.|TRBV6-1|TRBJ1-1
ASRPRDATEAF
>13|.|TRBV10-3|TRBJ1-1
AISEMRTPNTEAF
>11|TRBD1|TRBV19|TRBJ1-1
ASSRQGWSEAF
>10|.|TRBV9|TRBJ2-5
ASSVGRETQY
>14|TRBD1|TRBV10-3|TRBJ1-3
AISASTGDGRNTIY
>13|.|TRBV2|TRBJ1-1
ASSEEIWGAFEAF
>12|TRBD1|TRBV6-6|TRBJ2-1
ASGRQGSYNEQF
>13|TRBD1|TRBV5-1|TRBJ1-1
ASSLEQGTHTEAF
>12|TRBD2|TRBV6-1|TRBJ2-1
ASNEAGGGNEQF
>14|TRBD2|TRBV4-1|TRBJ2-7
ASTRGGRRTRHEQY
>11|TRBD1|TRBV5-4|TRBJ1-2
ASRFGEGAGYT
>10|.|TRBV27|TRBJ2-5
ASSFRDGTQY
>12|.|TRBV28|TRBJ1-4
ASSLQGPGEKLF
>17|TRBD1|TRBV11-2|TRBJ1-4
ASTFLGTGAIATNEKLF
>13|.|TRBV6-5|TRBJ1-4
ASSRIRDTAEKLF
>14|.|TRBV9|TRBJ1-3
ASSVGPGDGGNTIY
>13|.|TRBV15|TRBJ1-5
ATSREVWGNQPQH
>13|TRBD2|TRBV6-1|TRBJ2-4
ASRGLAEPGDIQY
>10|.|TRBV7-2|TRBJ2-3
ASSPFTDTQY
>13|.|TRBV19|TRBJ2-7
ASSRSRGTTYEQY
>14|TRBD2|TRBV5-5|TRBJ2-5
ASTRAREAQQETQY
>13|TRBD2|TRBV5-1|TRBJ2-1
ASSLLAAGGNEQF
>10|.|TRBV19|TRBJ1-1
ASRTVNTEAF
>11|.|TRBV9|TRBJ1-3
ASSDTSFDTIY
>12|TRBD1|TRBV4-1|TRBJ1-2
ASSHWGQGDGYT
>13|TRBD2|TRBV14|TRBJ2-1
ASSEVGLAYNEQF
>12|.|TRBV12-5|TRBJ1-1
ASGPSGVNTEAF
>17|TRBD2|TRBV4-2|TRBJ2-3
ASSQDPPGGRVGTDTQY
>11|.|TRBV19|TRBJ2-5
ALSVPHQETQY
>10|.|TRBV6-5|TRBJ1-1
ASSSRYTEAF
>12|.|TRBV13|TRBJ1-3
ASSPGPSGNTIY
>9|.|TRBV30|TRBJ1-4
AWNYNEKLF
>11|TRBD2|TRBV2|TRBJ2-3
ASQREGRDTQY
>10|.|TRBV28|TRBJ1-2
ASSSASKGYT
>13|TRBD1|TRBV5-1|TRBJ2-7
ASSPGGTGVHEQY
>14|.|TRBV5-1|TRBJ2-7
ASSLGWTDSSYEQY
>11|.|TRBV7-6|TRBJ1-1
ASSSQGNTEAF
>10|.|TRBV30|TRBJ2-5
AWSNSQETQY
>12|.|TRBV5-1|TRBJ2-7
ASTRSGVPYEQY
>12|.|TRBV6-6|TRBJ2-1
ASRPEGDYNEQF
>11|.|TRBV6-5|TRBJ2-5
ASSTTGLGTQY
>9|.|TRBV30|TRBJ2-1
AWSGYNEQF
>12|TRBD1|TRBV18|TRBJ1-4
ASSTGTERGKLF
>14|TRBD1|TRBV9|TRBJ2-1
ASSVAGTVSYNEQF
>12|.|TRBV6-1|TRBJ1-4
ASSTGSTNEKLF
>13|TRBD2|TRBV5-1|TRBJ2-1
ASSLELAGGGEQF
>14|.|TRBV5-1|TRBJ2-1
ASSPRAGLELNEQF
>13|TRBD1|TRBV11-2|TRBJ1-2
ASHSLGQGARGYT
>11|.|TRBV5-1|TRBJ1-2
ASSVQGGGGYT
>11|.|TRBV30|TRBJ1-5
AWRMAGNGPQH
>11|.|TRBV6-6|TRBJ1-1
ASSYSVNTEAF